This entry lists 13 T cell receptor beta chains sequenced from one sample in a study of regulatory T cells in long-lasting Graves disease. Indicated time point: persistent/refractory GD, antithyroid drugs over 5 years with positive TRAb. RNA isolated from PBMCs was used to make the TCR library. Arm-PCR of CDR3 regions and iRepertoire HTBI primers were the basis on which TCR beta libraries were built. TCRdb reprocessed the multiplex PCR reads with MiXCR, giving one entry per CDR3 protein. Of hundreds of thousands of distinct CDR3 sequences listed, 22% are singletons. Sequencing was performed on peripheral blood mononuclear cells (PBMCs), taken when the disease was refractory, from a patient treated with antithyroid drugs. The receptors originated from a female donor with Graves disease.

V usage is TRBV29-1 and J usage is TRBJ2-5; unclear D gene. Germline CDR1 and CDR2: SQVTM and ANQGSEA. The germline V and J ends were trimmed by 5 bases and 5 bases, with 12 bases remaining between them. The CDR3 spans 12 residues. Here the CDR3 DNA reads TGCAGCGTTCGACACCTTAGGGAGACCCAGTACTTC. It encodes CSVRHLRETQYF.

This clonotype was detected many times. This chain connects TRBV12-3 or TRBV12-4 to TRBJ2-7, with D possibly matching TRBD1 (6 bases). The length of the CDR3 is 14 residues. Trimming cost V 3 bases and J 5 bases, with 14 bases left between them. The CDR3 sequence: CASSLQGPRNEQYF. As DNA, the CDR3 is TGTGCCAGCAGTTTGCAGGGGCCTAGAAACGAGCAGTACTTC.

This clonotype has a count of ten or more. CDR3 region: CASSFFGMDEKLFF. CDR3 in DNA: TGTGCCAGCAGCTTCTTCGGGATGGATGAAAAACTGTTTTTT. J is TRBJ1-4 and V is TRBV7-2; D remains ambiguous. CDR1 SGHTA and CDR2 FQGNSA come from the germline V gene. Trimming pared 3 bases from V and 6 bases from J, leaving 11 bases between. CDR3 size: 14 residues. The complete variable domain, with remaining parts taken from reference TRBV7-2 and TRBJ1-4, reads GAGVSQSPSNKVTEKGKDVELRCDPISGHTALYWYRQSLGQGLEFLIYFQGNSAPDKSGLPSDRFSAERTGGSVSTLTIQRTQQEDSAVYLCASSFFGMDEKLFFGSGTQLSVL.

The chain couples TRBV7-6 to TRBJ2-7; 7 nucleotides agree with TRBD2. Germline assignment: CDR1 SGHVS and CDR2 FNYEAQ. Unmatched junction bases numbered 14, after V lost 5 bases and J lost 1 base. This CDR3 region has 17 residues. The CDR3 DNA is TGTGCCAGCAGCCCCCATGGTGGGGAGGGAACATCCTACGAGCAGTACTTC. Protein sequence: CASSPHGGEGTSYEQYF.

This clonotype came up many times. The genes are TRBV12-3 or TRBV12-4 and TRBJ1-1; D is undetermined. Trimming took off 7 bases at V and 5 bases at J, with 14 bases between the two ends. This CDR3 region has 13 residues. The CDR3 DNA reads TGTGCCAGCACCATGCGAAGAACAACTGAAGCTTTCTTT. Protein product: CASTMRRTTEAFF.

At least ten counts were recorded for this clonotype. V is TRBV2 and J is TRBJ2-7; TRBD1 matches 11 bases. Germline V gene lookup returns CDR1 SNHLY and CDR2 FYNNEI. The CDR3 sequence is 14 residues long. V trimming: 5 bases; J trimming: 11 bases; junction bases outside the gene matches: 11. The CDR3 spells CASSSSRDRGVEYF. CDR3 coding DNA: TGTGCCAGCAGTTCGTCCCGGGACAGGGGGGTGGAGTACTTC.

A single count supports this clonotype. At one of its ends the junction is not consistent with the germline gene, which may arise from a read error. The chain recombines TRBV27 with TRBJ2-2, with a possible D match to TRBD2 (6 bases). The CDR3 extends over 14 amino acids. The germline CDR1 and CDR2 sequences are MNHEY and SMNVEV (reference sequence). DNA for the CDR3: TGTGCCACCAGTGATTTCGGGGGAACCGGGGAGCTGTTTTTT. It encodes CATSDFGGTGELFF.

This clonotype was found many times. The CDR3 sequence: CASSSPRGYYGYTF. In DNA, the CDR3 is TGTGCCAGCAGCTCACCACGGGGGTACTATGGCTACACCTTC. The rearrangement links TRBV11-2 to TRBJ1-2; D is possibly TRBD1 (5 bases). This CDR3 spans 14 amino acids. Germline V CDR1 and CDR2: SGHAT, FQNNGV. Trimming cost V 4 bases and J 3 bases, with 12 bases left between them.

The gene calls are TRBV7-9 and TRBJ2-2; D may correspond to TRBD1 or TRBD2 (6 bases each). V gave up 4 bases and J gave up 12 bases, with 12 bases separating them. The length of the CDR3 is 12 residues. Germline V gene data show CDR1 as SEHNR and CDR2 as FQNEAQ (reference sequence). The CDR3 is CASSYPGGKLFF. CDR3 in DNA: TGTGCCAGCAGCTACCCCGGGGGCAAGCTGTTTTTT.

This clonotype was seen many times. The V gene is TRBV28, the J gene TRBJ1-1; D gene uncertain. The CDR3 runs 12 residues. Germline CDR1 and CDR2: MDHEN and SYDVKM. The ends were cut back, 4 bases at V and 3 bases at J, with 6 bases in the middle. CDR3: CASSSMDTEAFF. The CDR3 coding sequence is TGTGCCAGCAGTTCAATGGACACTGAAGCTTTCTTT.

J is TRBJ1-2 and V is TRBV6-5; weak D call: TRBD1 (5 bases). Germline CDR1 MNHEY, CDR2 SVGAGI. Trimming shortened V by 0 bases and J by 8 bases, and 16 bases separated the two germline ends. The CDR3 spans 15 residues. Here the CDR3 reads CASSYSGREAGGYTF. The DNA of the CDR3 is TGTGCCAGCAGTTACTCGGGACGCGAAGCGGGAGGCTACACCTTC.

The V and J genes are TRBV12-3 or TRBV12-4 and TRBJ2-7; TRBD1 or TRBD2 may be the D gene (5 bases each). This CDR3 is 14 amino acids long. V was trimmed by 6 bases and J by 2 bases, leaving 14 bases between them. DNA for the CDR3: TGTGCCAGCAGGAACCTGGGACCGGCCTACGAGCAGTACTTC. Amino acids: CASRNLGPAYEQYF.

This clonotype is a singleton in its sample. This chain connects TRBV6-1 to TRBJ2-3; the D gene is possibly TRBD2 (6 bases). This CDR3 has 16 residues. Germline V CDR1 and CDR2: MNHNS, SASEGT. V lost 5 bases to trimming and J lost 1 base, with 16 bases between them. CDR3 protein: CASSTRRAVGTDTQYF. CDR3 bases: TGTGCCAGCAGTACGCGGAGGGCCGTTGGCACAGATACGCAGTATTTT.